The rows below give T cell receptor beta chains drawn from one sample of a study of glioma-infiltrating T cells after dendritic cell vaccination. The table came from immunoSEQ multiplex PCR; TCRdb's copy has only in-frame clones and leaves some out. The sample consists of around 78,000 clones, 85% of them appearing once. This sample comprised blood, obtained after dendritic cell vaccination. The receptors derive from a human donor with glioblastoma. The CDR3 runs from the conserved cysteine through the conserved F or W. A D gene is named only where the DNA matches it firmly. Only some rows state a clone size, as once, few, many or a class for expanded clones.

D gene	J gene	clone size	V gene	CDR3 DNA	CDR3 protein
TRBD1	TRBJ1-5	-	TRBV28	TGTGCCAGCAGTTTTCTAATCCGGGACAGGGATTATAGCAATCAGCCCCAGCATTTT	CASSFLIRDRDYSNQPQHF
-	TRBJ1-2	-	TRBV11-2	TGTGCCAGCAGCTGGACAGATGACTACACCTTC	CASSWTDDYTF
-	TRBJ1-3	-	TRBV19	TGTGCCAGTAGGGAGACAGGTGCTGGAAACACCATATATTTT	CASRETGAGNTIYF
-	TRBJ1-2	few	TRBV5-8	TGTGCCAGCAGCTTGTTAGTGGGGGCAGGAAAACTCTATGGCTACACCTTC	CASSLLVGAGKLYGYTF
TRBD2	TRBJ2-1	-	TRBV27	TGTGCCAGCACCCCGAGACTAGCGCAAAGCTCCTACAATGAGCAGTTCTTC	CASTPRLAQSSYNEQFF
TRBD1	TRBJ1-1	-	TRBV28	TGTGCCAGCATCCTAAACCGGGACAGGATAGTGAACACTGAAGCTTTCTTT	CASILNRDRIVNTEAFF
TRBD1	TRBJ2-7	-	TRBV27	TGTGCCAGCAGTCCTCAGGGGGACTACGAGCAGTACTTC	CASSPQGDYEQYF
-	TRBJ2-5	few	TRBV15	TGTGCCACCAGCAGAGATCCATGGCACAGCCAAGAGACCCAGTACTTC	CATSRDPWHSQETQYF
-	TRBJ2-7	-	TRBV2	TGTGCCAGCAGTGACGAGGACATCCTCTACGAGCAGTACTTC	CASSDEDILYEQYF
-	TRBJ2-7	-	TRBV5-1	TGCGCCAGCAGCTTGCGGCTCGCACGGGACGAGCAGTACTTC	CASSLRLARDEQYF
TRBD1	TRBJ2-7	-	TRBV14	TGTGCCAGCAGCCAAGACTCACTTCGGACAGGCGAGCAGTACTTC	CASSQDSLRTGEQYF
TRBD2	TRBJ2-2	once	TRBV25-1	TGTGCCAGCAGTAACCCCCCGGGGGGATTGGCGACCGGGGAGCTGTTTTTT	CASSNPPGGLATGELFF
TRBD2	TRBJ2-7	-	TRBV9	TGTGCCAGCAGCGAGGGACTAGCGGGGACCTCCTACGAGCAGTACTTC	CASSEGLAGTSYEQYF
TRBD1	TRBJ2-5	-	TRBV5-4	TGTGCCAGCAGCCCTACCACAGGGGCAATGGAGACCCAGTACTTC	CASSPTTGAMETQYF
TRBD2	TRBJ2-7	once	TRBV11-2	TGTGCCAGCAGCTTAACGGAAAGGCTAGCGGGCCACTACGAGCAGTACTTC	CASSLTERLAGHYEQYF
TRBD1	TRBJ1-1	-	TRBV27	TGTGCCAGCAACCCGGGACAGGGGAACACTGAAGCTTTCTTT	CASNPGQGNTEAFF
-	TRBJ2-3	once	TRBV9	TGTGCCAGCAGCGGAAACAAAAGTAGCACAGATACGCAGTATTTT	CASSGNKSSTDTQYF
-	TRBJ2-7	-	TRBV13	TGTGCCAGCAGCTTAGGCCCGACTGCCTACGAGCAGTACTTC	CASSLGPTAYEQYF
TRBD1	TRBJ1-6	-	TRBV4-1	TGCGCCAGCACCGAAAGGGACAGGGGCAACTCACCCCTCCACTTT	CASTERDRGNSPLHF
-	TRBJ2-6	-	TRBV19	TGTGCCAGTAGAAACGGCCCGGGGGCTGGGGCCAACGTCCTGACTTTC	CASRNGPGAGANVLTF
TRBD2	TRBJ2-7	-	TRBV6-1	TGTGCCAGCAGCGCAGTAGCGGGAGGGCCCGAGCAGTACTTC	CASSAVAGGPEQYF
-	TRBJ1-5	-	TRBV10-3	TGTGCCATCAGTGACAGGGATCATCAGCCCCAGCATTTT	CAISDRDHQPQHF
-	TRBJ2-2	-	TRBV7-6	TGTGCCAGCAGCTTCCTTGTATTTGCGGGGGCGAGCTCCGGGGAGCTGTTTTTT	CASSFLVFAGASSGELFF
TRBD1	TRBJ2-2	-	TRBV29-1	TGCAGCGTTGTCAGCGACAGGGCGGAACCATCCTTT	CSVVSDRAEPSF
-	TRBJ1-6	few	TRBV6-6	TGTGCCAGCAGTTACCGTAGTACAGGGCGCAATTCACCCCTCCACTTT	CASSYRSTGRNSPLHF
-	TRBJ1-1	-	TRBV29-1	TGCAGCGTTGAAAGGGGGTACTCGGCTTTCTTT	CSVERGYSAFF
TRBD1	TRBJ2-7	-	TRBV6-1	TGTGCCAGCAGTGAAATGGGGACAGGGGGCTCCTACGAGCAGTACTTC	CASSEMGTGGSYEQYF
-	TRBJ1-1	few	TRBV4-1	TGCGCCAGCAGCCAAGGGACAGACATGAACACTGAAGCTTTCTTT	CASSQGTDMNTEAFF